This T cell receptor (beta chain) was sequenced in a study of identical twins. From the 5' RACE reads, TCRdb called clonotypes with MiXCR, one entry per CDR3 protein. The data hold 240,000 or so distinct CDR3 sequences, with over 9.5% observed a single time. Study results and caveats: The study found weaker excess twin sharing in beta out-of-frame sequences. Sequences that were out-of-frame, alpha and twin-shared displayed an excess of low generation probability. Analyses based on zero insertions could be partly confounded by invariant MAIT and iNKT cells. Abundant beta clonotypes from cord blood bore fewer insertions; memory repertoires lacked this pattern.

Worth noting for this clonotype: Its antigen is undetermined.

Looked up from germline, CDR1 is MGHRA and CDR2 is YSYEKL. The CDR3 totals 16 residues. The ends lost 0 bases at V and 9 bases at J; junction bases unmatched: 8. This receptor was taken from a man between 45 and 60 years old in good health. The V call is TRBV4-1, the J call TRBJ2-1; the match to TRBD1 covers 10 bases. The material sequenced was memory T cells sorted from blood. In DNA, the CDR3 is TGCGCCAGCAGCCAAGATCTAGGGACAGGGGCTCCTGAGCAGTTCTTC. Protein product: CASSQDLGTGAPEQFF.